A single sample is the source of the 21 T cell receptor beta chains below, sequenced in a study of blood T cell repertoires in COVID-19. Here immunoSEQ multiplex PCR was the method, and the copy in TCRdb shows in-frame clones only, minus some. The sample has 200,000 to 300,000 clones; around 87% are singletons. The sequenced material came from peripheral blood. The receptors here all came from a woman aged 50 to 65 with acute or convalescent COVID-19.

This chain links TRBV3-1 (or the pseudogene TRBV3-2) with TRBJ2-1; D may be TRBD2 (5 bases). V gave up 3 bases and J gave up 14 bases, with 14 bases separating them. CDR1 and CDR2 (germline): LGHDT, YNNKEL (reference sequence). This CDR3 region has 12 residues. This chain's CDR3 is CASSQATSSEFF. CDR3 in DNA: TGTGCCAGCAGCCAGGCCACTAGTTCGGAGTTCTTC.

The genes are TRBV5-1 and TRBJ2-1, with 9 bases identical to TRBD1. Germline V lookup: CDR1 SGHRS, CDR2 YFSETQ. V gave up 0 bases and J gave up 9 bases; unmatched junction bases: 7. The CDR3 loop spans 15 amino acids. CDR3 sequence: CASSLGDRAYVEQFF. The CDR3 nucleotides read TGCGCCAGCAGCTTGGGGGACAGGGCGTACGTTGAGCAGTTCTTC.

V and J are TRBV7-9 and TRBJ1-1; D ambiguous. The germline V gene has CDR1 SEHNR and CDR2 FQNEAQ (reference sequence). Deletions cut 1 base from V and 0 bases from J, with 6 bases between. This CDR3 comprises 14 residues. CDR3 sequence (DNA): TGTGCCAGCAGCTTAGGCACTTTGAACACTGAAGCTTTCTTT. Encoded protein: CASSLGTLNTEAFF.

This chain connects TRBV19 to TRBJ2-7, with a tentative D call TRBD2 (7 bases). Per the germline V gene, CDR1 is LNHDA and CDR2 is SQIVND (reference sequence). The CDR3 is 14 residues long. The V and J ends lost 5 bases and 1 base respectively, with 12 bases between them. Here the CDR3 reads CASSGGAVSYEQYF. CDR3 in DNA: TGTGCCAGTAGTGGGGGGGCTGTGTCCTACGAGCAGTACTTC.

This CDR3 is CASSLVSTGVRGKLFF. The CDR3 DNA reads TGTGCCAGCAGCTTAGTCTCTACAGGGGTGCGAGGAAAACTGTTTTTT. The chain recombines TRBV7-6 with TRBJ1-4; 7 bases fit TRBD1. This CDR3 is built from 16 residues. Per the germline V gene, CDR1 is SGHVS and CDR2 is FNYEAQ. V shed 1 base and J 10 bases; nucleotides not matched to a gene: 12.

The V call is TRBV7-8, the J call TRBJ2-1; a possible D gene is TRBD2 (5 bases). The CDR3 contains 14 residues. CDR1 and CDR2 (germline): SGHVS, FQNEAQ. V was trimmed by 5 bases and J by 6 bases, leaving 14 bases between them. The DNA for the CDR3 is TGTGCCAGCAGCCCCAGGCGGACTGTCAATGAGCAGTTCTTC. Translation gives CASSPRRTVNEQFF.

This chain joins TRBV27 and TRBJ1-3; the D gene is possibly TRBD1 (6 bases). CDR3 length equals 14 residues. Per germline, CDR1 MNHEY and CDR2 SMNVEV (reference sequence). Trimming removed 2 bases from V and 2 bases from J, with 7 bases in between. CDR3 in amino acids: CASSLKGAGNTIYF. CDR3 DNA: TGTGCCAGCAGTTTAAAGGGGGCTGGAAACACCATATATTTT.

The rearrangement links TRBV9 to TRBJ1-1; 9 nucleotides match TRBD1. This CDR3 region has 14 residues. With V trimmed by 3 bases and J by 8 bases, 8 bases remained unmatched. Germline CDR1 is SGDLS and CDR2 is YYNGEE. The CDR3 coding sequence is TGTGCCAGCAGCGATCCGGGACAGGGTAAGGAAGCTTTCTTT. It specifies CASSDPGQGKEAFF.

CDR3 protein: CASRASGISGTGELFF. CDR3 DNA: TGTGCCAGCAGGGCTAGCGGGATATCAGGCACCGGGGAGCTGTTTTTT. The rearrangement joins TRBV3-1 (or the pseudogene TRBV3-2) to TRBJ2-2; TRBD2 matches at 9 bases. The CDR3 consists of 16 residues. V lost 6 bases and J lost 4; bases outside the gene matches: 9. Germline lookup yields CDR1 LGHDT and CDR2 YNNKEL (reference sequence).

V usage is TRBV3-1 (or the pseudogene TRBV3-2) and J usage is TRBJ2-3, with a weak D call TRBD1 (6 bases). The CDR3 totals 16 residues. The germline gives CDR1 LGHDT, CDR2 YNNKEL (reference sequence). Trimming took off 2 bases at V and 1 base at J, with 13 bases between the two ends. The CDR3 nucleotides are TGTGCCAGCAGCCAATGGGGGACACAAGGCACAGATACGCAGTATTTT. It encodes CASSQWGTQGTDTQYF.

This clone has only a few counts. The V and J genes are TRBV2 and TRBJ2-7, with 7 nucleotides matching TRBD1. This CDR3 contains 13 residues. Germline CDR1 and CDR2: SNHLY and FYNNEI. The V segment lost 6 bases and the J segment 5 bases; nucleotides outside the gene matches: 7. The CDR3 sequence: CASSPTGLHEQYF. The CDR3 coding sequence is TGTGCCAGCAGCCCGACAGGGCTCCACGAGCAGTACTTC. Filled out from reference TRBV2 and TRBJ2-7, the complete variable domain reads EPEVTQTPSHQVTQMGQEVILRCVPISNHLYFYWYRQILGQKVEFLVSFYNNEISEKSEIFDDQFSVERPDGSNFTLKIRSTKLEDSAMYFCASSPTGLHEQYFGPGTRLTVT.

The chain combines TRBV19 with TRBJ2-1, with 7 bases identical to TRBD2. CDR1 and CDR2 from the germline V gene are LNHDA and SQIVND (reference sequence). J was trimmed by 11 bases and V by 3 bases; bases with no gene match: 10. CDR3 length: 14 amino acids. The CDR3 DNA is TGTGCCAGTAGTATCCAGCGGGGACCTCATAAGCAGTTCTTC. This translates into CASSIQRGPHKQFF.

In its sample, this clone was seen once. The chain employs TRBV4-2 and TRBJ2-7; 7 bases are shared with TRBD2. The germline CDR1 and CDR2 sequences are LGHNA and YNFKEQ. CDR3 length equals 15 residues. After removal of 0 bases from V and 3 bases from J, the junction contained 5 bases not matched to a gene. The CDR3 bases are TGTGCCAGCAGCCAAGATGGACTAGGGGTCTACGAGCAGTACTTC. The encoded protein is CASSQDGLGVYEQYF.

Remarks on this clone: Other DNA sequences from this sample encode an identical CDR3 as well. The chain uses TRBV7-2 and TRBJ1-5; TRBD1 agrees at 8 bases. Trimming took 4 bases from V and 4 from J; bases not matched to a gene: 6. This CDR3 comprises 15 residues. The germline gives CDR1 SGHTA, CDR2 FQGNSA. CDR3 amino acids: CASSSGTGLNQPQHF. For the CDR3, the DNA is TGTGCCAGCAGCTCCGGGACAGGATTAAATCAGCCCCAGCATTTT.

The chain uses TRBV5-1 and TRBJ2-3; 7 positions agree with TRBD1. V was pared by 4 bases and J by 4 bases, with 12 bases of the junction left unmatched. Germline V gives CDR1 SGHRS, CDR2 YFSETQ. The CDR3 is 16 amino acids. This CDR3 is CASSPMSQGVPDTQYF. The CDR3 coding sequence is TGCGCCAGCAGCCCCATGAGCCAGGGGGTCCCAGATACGCAGTATTTT.

The chain has TRBV19 and TRBJ2-1; 7 nucleotides align to TRBD1. The CDR3 loop spans 16 amino acids. Germline CDR1 LNHDA, CDR2 SQIVND (reference sequence). V gave up 5 bases and J gave up 1 base; unmatched junction bases: 8. The CDR3, as DNA: TGTGCCAGTAGTCTCCCGGGACAGACTTCCTACAATGAGCAGTTCTTC. Protein product: CASSLPGQTSYNEQFF.

In this sample, this clone turned up once. The chain is built from TRBV11-2 and TRBJ2-1, with TRBD1 matching over 10 bases. Germline lookup yields CDR1 SGHAT and CDR2 FQNNGV. This CDR3 comprises 15 residues. The V segment lost 5 bases and the J segment 3 bases; nucleotides outside the gene matches: 4. The CDR3 DNA reads TGTGCCAGCAGCGCCGGGACAGGGGACTACAATGAGCAGTTCTTC. This gives the protein CASSAGTGDYNEQFF.

A remark on this clone: The same CDR3 can be traced to other DNA sequences in this sample. The chain recombines TRBV29-1 with TRBJ1-1; 10 bases agree with TRBD1. The CDR3 runs to 12 residues. Germline assignment: CDR1 SQVTM and CDR2 ANQGSEA. Trimming cost V 5 bases and J 4 bases; bases outside gene matches: 1. The CDR3 sequence: CSVRTGGTEAFF. CDR3 in DNA: TGCAGCGTTCGGACAGGGGGCACTGAAGCTTTCTTT.

This clone was picked up one time. This sequence joins TRBV18 and TRBJ1-2, with 7 bases lining up with TRBD1. Trimming at V came to 4 bases and at J to 3 bases, leaving 2 bases not matched to a gene. CDR1 and CDR2 from the germline V gene are KGHSH and LQKENI. The CDR3 has 13 amino acids. The CDR3 DNA sequence: TGTGCCAGCTCACTAACAGGGGACTATGGCTACACCTTC. This sequence encodes CASSLTGDYGYTF.

This clone is a singleton in its sample. This chain connects TRBV6-2 or TRBV6-3 to TRBJ2-7; D perhaps matches TRBD2 (6 bases). The CDR3 spans 14 residues. CDR1 is MNHEY and CDR2 is SVGEGT in the germline V gene. Trimming shortened V by 3 bases and J by 3 bases, and 12 bases separated the two germline ends. This chain's CDR3 is CASSYWAGLYEQYF. In nucleotides, the CDR3 is TGTGCCAGCAGTTATTGGGCGGGGCTCTACGAGCAGTACTTC.

The chain joins TRBV9 to TRBJ2-7; TRBD2 aligns across 13 bases. Germline trimming cut 3 bases from V and 1 base from J; bases unmatched to any gene: 10. The CDR3 length is 18 residues. From germline, CDR1 is SGDLS and CDR2 YYNGEE. The CDR3 spells CASSGGPGLAGRSYEQYF. CDR3 DNA: TGTGCCAGCAGCGGCGGCCCGGGACTAGCGGGAAGGTCCTACGAGCAGTACTTC.